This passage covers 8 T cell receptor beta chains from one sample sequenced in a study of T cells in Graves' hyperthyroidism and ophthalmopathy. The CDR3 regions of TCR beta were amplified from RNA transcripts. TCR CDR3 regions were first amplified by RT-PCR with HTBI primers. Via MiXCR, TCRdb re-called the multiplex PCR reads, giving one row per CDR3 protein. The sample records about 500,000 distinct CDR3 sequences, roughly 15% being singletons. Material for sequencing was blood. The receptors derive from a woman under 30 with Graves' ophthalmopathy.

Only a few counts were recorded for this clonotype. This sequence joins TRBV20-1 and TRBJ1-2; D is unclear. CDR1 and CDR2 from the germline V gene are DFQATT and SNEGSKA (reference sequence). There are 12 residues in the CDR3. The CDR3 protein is CSVDWANYGYTF. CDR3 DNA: TGCAGCGTTGATTGGGCTAACTATGGCTACACCTTC.

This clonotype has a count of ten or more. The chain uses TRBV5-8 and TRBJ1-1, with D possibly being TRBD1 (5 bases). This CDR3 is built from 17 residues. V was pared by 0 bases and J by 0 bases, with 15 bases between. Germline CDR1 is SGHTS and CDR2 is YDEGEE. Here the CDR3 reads CASSLGADKTMNTEAFF. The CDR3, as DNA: TGTGCCAGCAGCTTGGGGGCGGACAAGACCATGAACACTGAAGCTTTCTTT.

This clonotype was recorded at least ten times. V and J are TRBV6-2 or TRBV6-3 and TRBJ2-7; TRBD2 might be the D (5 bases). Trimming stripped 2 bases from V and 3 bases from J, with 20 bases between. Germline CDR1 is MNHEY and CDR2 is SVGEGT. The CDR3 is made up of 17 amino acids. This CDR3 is CASSYQDTLEGFYEQYF. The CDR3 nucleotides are TGTGCCAGCAGTTACCAAGACACTCTAGAGGGATTCTACGAGCAGTACTTC.

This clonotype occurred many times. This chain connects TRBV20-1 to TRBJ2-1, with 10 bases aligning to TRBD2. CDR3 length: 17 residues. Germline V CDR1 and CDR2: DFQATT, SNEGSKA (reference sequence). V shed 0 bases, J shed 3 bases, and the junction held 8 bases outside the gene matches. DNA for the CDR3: TGCAGTGCTAGAGACGGGATAGCGGGAGGTTTCTACAATGAGCAGTTCTTC. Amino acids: CSARDGIAGGFYNEQFF.

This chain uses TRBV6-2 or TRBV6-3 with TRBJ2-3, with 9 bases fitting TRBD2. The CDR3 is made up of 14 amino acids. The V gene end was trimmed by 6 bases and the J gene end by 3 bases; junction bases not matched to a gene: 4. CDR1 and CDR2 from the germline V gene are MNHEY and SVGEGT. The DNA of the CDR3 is TGTGCCAGCAGGGGCGGGAGGGCTACAGATACGCAGTATTTT. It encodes CASRGGRATDTQYF.

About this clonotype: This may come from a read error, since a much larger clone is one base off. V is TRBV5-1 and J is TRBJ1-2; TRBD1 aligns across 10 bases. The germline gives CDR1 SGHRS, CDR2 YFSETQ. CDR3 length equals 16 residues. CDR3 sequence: CASSLRTGGGNYGYTF. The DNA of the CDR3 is TGTGCCAGCAGCTTAAGGACAGGGGGTGGGAACTATGGCTACACCTTC.

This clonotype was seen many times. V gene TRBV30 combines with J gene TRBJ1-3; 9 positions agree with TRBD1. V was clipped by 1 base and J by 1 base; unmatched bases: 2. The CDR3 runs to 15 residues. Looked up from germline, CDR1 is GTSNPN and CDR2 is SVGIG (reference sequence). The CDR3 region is CAWSDRGRSGNTIYF. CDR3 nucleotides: TGTGCCTGGAGTGACAGGGGGCGTTCTGGAAACACCATATATTTT.

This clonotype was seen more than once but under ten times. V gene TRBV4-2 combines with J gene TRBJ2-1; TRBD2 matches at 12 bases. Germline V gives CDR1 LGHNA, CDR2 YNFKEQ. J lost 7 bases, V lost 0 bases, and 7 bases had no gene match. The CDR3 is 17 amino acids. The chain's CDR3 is CASSQEALAGGNNEQFF. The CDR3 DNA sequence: TGTGCCAGCAGCCAAGAGGCTCTAGCGGGAGGGAATAATGAGCAGTTCTTC.